Shown below are 5 T cell receptor beta chains from a single sample sequenced in a study of blood T cell repertoires in COVID-19. Sequencing used immunoSEQ multiplex PCR; TCRdb keeps in-frame clones, though not all of them. The sample contains roughly 700,000 clones, 70% to 90% of which appear only once. Sequencing was done on a sample of peripheral blood. Receptor source: a woman between 18 and 29 years old with acute or convalescent COVID-19.

The chain uses TRBV3-1 (or the pseudogene TRBV3-2) and TRBJ2-2, with 7 bases fitting TRBD2. The J segment lost 6 bases and the V segment lost 0 bases, leaving 1 base of the junction unmatched. Germline CDR1 LGHDT, CDR2 YNNKEL (reference sequence). The CDR3 length is 14 residues. This chain's CDR3 is CASSQERGAGELFF. CDR3 nucleotide sequence: TGTGCCAGCAGCCAAGAACGGGGGGCCGGGGAGCTGTTTTTT.

The genes are TRBV5-1 and TRBJ2-5; 9 positions match TRBD1. V trimming: 5 bases; J trimming: 0 bases; junction bases outside the gene matches: 5. This CDR3 comprises 15 residues. The germline V gene has CDR1 SGHRS and CDR2 YFSETQ. The CDR3 DNA is TGCGCCAGCAGTAGAGGGGACAGGGACCAAGAGACCCAGTACTTC. Translation: CASSRGDRDQETQYF.

V gene TRBV3-1 (or the pseudogene TRBV3-2) combines with J gene TRBJ1-2; the match to TRBD1 covers 11 bases. Per germline, CDR1 LGHDT and CDR2 YNNKEL (reference sequence). This CDR3 has 18 amino acids. V trimming: 0 bases; J trimming: 4 bases; junction bases outside the gene matches: 10. The CDR3 bases are TGTGCCAGCAGCCAAGAGAGGGGGACAGGGGGAGAGGGCTATGGCTACACCTTC. It translates to CASSQERGTGGEGYGYTF.

The rearrangement uses TRBV7-2 and TRBJ2-2; TRBD1 agrees at 7 bases. Germline lookup yields CDR1 SGHTA and CDR2 FQGNSA. This CDR3 comprises 15 residues. Unmatched junction bases numbered 10, after V lost 5 bases and J lost 7 bases. CDR3 loop: CASSPDKRDSGELFF. CDR3 nucleotides: TGTGCCAGCAGCCCCGACAAGAGGGACAGCGGGGAGCTGTTTTTT.

The V gene is TRBV15, the J gene TRBJ1-5; no clear D. This CDR3 region has 14 residues. Trimming removed 6 bases at V and 4 bases at J, with 13 bases between. CDR1 and CDR2 (germline): LNHNV, YYDKDF (reference sequence). The CDR3 reads CATSPGVGNQPQHF. CDR3 nucleotide sequence: TGTGCCACCAGTCCCGGGGTGGGGAATCAGCCCCAGCATTTT. Drawing the rest from reference TRBV15 and TRBJ1-5, the complete variable domain is DAMVIQNPRYQVTQFGKPVTLSCSQTLNHNVMYWYQQKSSQAPKLLFHYYDKDFNNEADTPDNFQSRRPNTSFCFLDIRSPGLGDTAMYLCATSPGVGNQPQHFGDGTRLSIL.